Below, 8 T cell receptor beta chains from the same sample are listed, as sequenced in a study of T cells in Graves' hyperthyroidism and ophthalmopathy. TCR beta CDR3 regions were amplified from RNA. The HTBI set primed first-round TCR CDR3 RT-PCR. TCRdb ran MiXCR on the multiplex PCR reads and lists one entry per CDR3 protein. This sample has hundreds of thousands of distinct CDR3 sequences, with 13% found just once. Sequencing used blood. Receptor source: a woman under 30 with Graves' hyperthyroidism.

The table lists this clonotype with a few counts. CDR3 in amino acids: CASSEEKRGGTDTQYF. CDR3 in DNA: TGTGCCAGCAGTGAAGAAAAGCGGGGGGGCACAGATACGCAGTATTTT. The chain carries TRBV6-4 and TRBJ2-3, with 9 bases fitting TRBD2. The CDR3 totals 16 residues. The trim removed 3 bases at V and 1 base at J, leaving 5 bases unmatched. Germline CDR1 is MRHNA and CDR2 is SNTAGT.

At least ten counts were recorded for this clonotype. V usage is TRBV7-9 and J usage is TRBJ2-3; no clear D gene. CDR1 is SEHNR and CDR2 is FQNEAQ in the germline V gene (reference sequence). V lost 1 base and J lost 4, with 9 bases in between. CDR3 length equals 14 residues. The CDR3 nucleotides read TGTGCCAGCAGCTTAGACAGCTTTGCAGATACGCAGTATTTT. It is translated as CASSLDSFADTQYF.

This clonotype was counted many times. CDR3 nucleotides: TGTGCCAGCAGCTTCACAGGGGGCGCTGGAAACACCATATATTTT. This sequence encodes CASSFTGGAGNTIYF. This chain connects TRBV7-3 to TRBJ1-3; 9 bases match TRBD1. CDR3 size: 15 residues. Germline CDR1 reads SGHTA; CDR2 reads FQGTGA. Losses at the gene ends were 3 bases for V and 2 bases for J; bases not matched to a gene: 2.

Many counts were recorded for this clonotype. The V gene is TRBV9, the J gene TRBJ2-7; D is tentatively TRBD1 or TRBD2 (5 bases each). Germline assignment: CDR1 SGDLS and CDR2 YYNGEE. The CDR3 length is 15 residues. V lost 3 bases to trimming and J lost 5 bases, with 18 bases between them. CDR3 loop: CASSGGDGTPHEQYF. The CDR3 coding sequence is TGTGCCAGCAGCGGGGGAGACGGGACGCCGCACGAGCAGTACTTC.

Many counts were recorded for this clonotype. The gene calls are TRBV7-2 and TRBJ2-5; possible D gene TRBD2, 6 bases. There are 16 residues in the CDR3. Trimming removed 3 bases from V and 2 bases from J, with 16 bases in between. Germline CDR1 reads SGHTA; CDR2 reads FQGNSA. As DNA, the CDR3 is TGTGCCAGCAGCTTTCCCTCCGTAGCGGTGCAAGAGACCCAGTACTTC. Amino acids: CASSFPSVAVQETQYF. The full variable domain, completed using reference TRBV7-2 and TRBJ2-5, is GAGVSQSPSNKVTEKGKDVELRCDPISGHTALYWYRQSLGQGLEFLIYFQGNSAPDKSGLPSDRFSAERTGGSVSTLTIQRTQQEDSAVYLCASSFPSVAVQETQYFGPGTRLLVL.

This chain uses TRBV19 with TRBJ2-5; D possibly corresponds to TRBD1 (5 bases). The ends were cut back, 5 bases at V and 1 base at J, with 11 bases in the middle. The CDR3 is made up of 14 amino acids. Germline CDR1 reads LNHDA; CDR2 reads SQIVND (reference sequence). CDR3 protein: CASSPTQGQETQYF. CDR3 bases: TGTGCCAGTAGTCCTACCCAGGGCCAAGAGACCCAGTACTTC. The full variable domain, in which reference TRBV19 and TRBJ2-5 provide the parts outside the CDR3, is DGGITQSPKYLFRKEGQNVTLSCEQNLNHDAMYWYRQDPGQGLRLIYYSQIVNDFQKGDIAEGYSVSREKKESFPLTVTSAQKNPTAFYLCASSPTQGQETQYFGPGTRLLVL.

This clonotype was found many times. The chain couples TRBV6-2 or TRBV6-3 to TRBJ2-5, with D maybe TRBD1 (5 bases). The CDR3 runs 15 residues. Germline CDR1 and CDR2: MNHEY and SVGEGT. V lost 1 base to trimming and J lost 0 bases, with 9 bases between them. The DNA for the CDR3 is TGTGCCAGCAGTTACTACGCACAGGACCAAGAGACCCAGTACTTC. This codes for CASSYYAQDQETQYF.

This clonotype turned up a few times. This clone may be a read error of a much larger clone one base away. V is TRBV2 and J is TRBJ1-5; the D gene is possibly TRBD1 (6 bases). Germline V lookup: CDR1 SNHLY, CDR2 FYNNEI. This CDR3 comprises 15 residues. V was trimmed by 6 bases and J by 5 bases, leaving 17 bases between them. In DNA, the CDR3 is TGTGCCAGCAGAGAGGGGGGTGCGGGCGATCAGCCCCAGCATTTT. This codes for CASREGGAGDQPQHF.